This T cell receptor (beta chain) was sequenced in a study of blood T cell repertoires in COVID-19. Study-wide background: Italy, Spain and the United States were the sources of the convalescent and acute COVID-19 samples. The analysed material was cDNA or gDNA that came from T cells, B-cell-depleted T cells, or PBMCs.

Original processing methods: For nucleated cells, counts were estimated from reference gene primer amplification. TCRdb's copy holds only in-frame clones and misses some; the assay was immunoSEQ multiplex PCR. The V and J calls and the clone size are those of that table, but D and trimming were determined from the DNA. Among some 150,000 clones listed, about 80% were seen once. Specimen: peripheral blood. The clonotype comes from a man in his sixties with acute or convalescent COVID-19.

The CDR3 nucleotides read TGTGCCATCGCCGGGACAGACTCTTCTAACATCGTTGATGGCTACACCTTC. Translation: CAIAGTDSSNIVDGYTF. V and J are TRBV21-1 and TRBJ1-2; no check of the table's D call, TRBD1, against the DNA was made. TRBV21-1 is reported as a pseudogene. There are 17 residues in the CDR3.